This TCR beta chain was identified in a study of blood T cell repertoires in COVID-19. Overall study: PBMCs, B-cell-depleted T cells, or T cells provided the cDNA or gDNA that made up the material.

The J segment lost 6 bases and the V segment lost 3 bases, leaving 4 bases of the junction unmatched. Germline V gives CDR1 LGHDT, CDR2 YNNKEL (reference sequence). This CDR3 has 13 residues. Under the authors' procedure: Scientists estimated how many nucleated cells there were by amplifying reference gene primers. Clones were sequenced by immunoSEQ multiplex PCR, and TCRdb holds only the in-frame ones, with some missing. The V and J calls and clone size come from that table; D and trimming were worked out from the DNA. Among about 50,000 clones, less than 80% were seen once, and the ten largest hold under 30%.

The J gene is TRBJ2-7, the V gene TRBV3-1 (or the pseudogene TRBV3-2), with 8 bases matching TRBD1. Sequenced sample: peripheral blood. This receptor was obtained from a man in his sixties or seventies with acute or convalescent COVID-19. CDR3 residues: CASSQTQGGEQYF. DNA of the CDR3: TGTGCCAGCAGCCAGACACAGGGGGGCGAGCAGTACTTC.